The present T cell receptor beta chain was sequenced within a study of CD4 T cell repertoires in COVID-19 (dated by TCRdb to the early 2020s). For the wider study: To analyze cross-reactivity, the CFSE-low cells were expanded with IL-2 for approximately 11 days and then labeled again and restimulated with spike proteins from other coronaviruses. In a few recovered individuals, the researchers analyzed the TCR Vbeta repertoire of SARS-CoV-2-reactive T cells at the subset level. Naturally processed CD4+ T cell responses to SARS-CoV-2 spike and nucleoprotein were characterized in COVID-19-recovered individuals, and clonal composition was assessed by TCR Vbeta sequencing. The investigation overall reported the following: Several of the most expanded SARS-CoV-2-reactive clonotypes were shared between two or all three memory subsets, suggesting intraclonal diversification. Between 7 and 25% of SARS-CoV-2 clonotypes were also found in SARS-CoV and/or HKU1 spike-stimulated secondary cultures, consistent with cross-reactivity.

Concerning this clone itself: Its antigen remains unidentified. Base qualities are missing; no much larger clone stands one base away.

Taken with the paper, the label for time point translates to: sample from a COVID-19-recovered individual after infection. The donors were patients who had recovered from mild-to-severe COVID-19. Uncultured memory T cell samples were sequenced directly after ex vivo isolation. From peripheral blood mononuclear cells, the researchers isolated CD4+ total memory, central memory, effector memory and circulating T follicular helper cells. Library construction relied on the immunoSEQ multiplex PCR assay. On the authors' methods: Repertoire overlap between subsets was quantified using the Chao-Jaccard similarity index and counts of shared clonotypes. TCRdb mirrors the immuneACCESS table, restricted to in-frame sequences. Some clones are absent from its copies; in checked studies, under half trace to an unresolved V gene, and the reason for the others is unknown. The D gene and trimming were derived from the DNA, and the V and J assignments and clone size from that table. This sample gives about 75,000 clones in total; around four fifths of them show up just once. The ten most abundant clones make up roughly 0.6% of the sample.

The receptor was derived from a human donor who had COVID-19. This material consisted of CD4+ T cells from peripheral blood, taken after recovery from COVID-19.

The CDR3 amino acid sequence is: CASSESGYNSPLHF. The nucleotide sequence reads TGTGCCAGCAGTGAAAGTGGGTATAATTCACCCCTCCACTTT. The sequence is built from TRBV6-4 and TRBJ1-6, with the D gene too uncertain to name. Trimming at the junction amounts to 3 bases on V and 4 bases on J, and the germline ends lie 7 bases apart. The CDR3 numbers 14 residues from cysteine through phenylalanine. Only the CDR3 part of the read is kept: 42 bases, read in frame from the first base. Reading the germline V gene gives CDR1 MRHNA and CDR2 SNTAGT.